In its sample, the clone carrying this T cell receptor (beta chain) was seen many times. The antigen is unknown. The data stem from a study of T-cell reconstitution after alpha-beta-depleted transplantation in children. Overall study results and limits: Reports say that about two months after transplant, the alpha-beta T cells came out of several hundred graft clones that had expanded. At one year after transplant, newly produced T cells mostly accounted for T-cell counts and diversity. Surviving thymic progenitors and recipient T cells were the source of high TCRbeta diversity at day 60 in some patients.

Preparation of the TCRbeta library involved a method that used unique molecular identifiers. TCRdb re-analysed the PCR reads in MiXCR, keeping a single row per CDR3 protein. The sample contains 330,000 or so distinct CDR3 sequences, around a tenth of which appear only once. The material was PBMCs, obtained before TCRalphabeta/CD19-depleted stem cell transplant. The TCR comes from a boy under two years old with acute myeloid leukemia, due to receive a stem cell transplant.

CDR3 amino acids: CASSRAGYGYTF. The CDR3 coding sequence is TGTGCCAGCAGCCGTGCAGGCTATGGCTACACCTTC. The chain recombines TRBV4-2 with TRBJ1-2, with D uncertain. This CDR3 contains 12 residues. With 4 bases removed from V and 4 bases from J, the gap between germline ends came to 7 bases. Germline CDR1 is LGHNA and CDR2 is YNFKEQ.